The text below deals with one TCR beta chain. It has no known antigen specificity. Per-base quality was not reported, and no clone a single base away is much larger than it. TCRbeta CDR3 regions were amplified from genomic DNA using the immunoSEQ Assay, a bias-controlled multiplex PCR. Turning to the authors' computational methods: Nucleated cell counts per sample were estimated from amplification of reference gene primers within the assay. To quantify the absolute abundance of each unique TCRbeta CDR3 rearrangement, sequence reads were collapsed and filtered. Productive Simpson clonality was computed per sample as the square root of Simpson's diversity index over productive rearrangements. Imported from immuneACCESS, the table was reduced by TCRdb to in-frame sequences with V and J called. These copies leave out some clones; in studies compared against another copy, an unresolved V gene accounts for under half, and the cause of the remainder is not known. V and J calls and clone size follow that table, whereas D and trimming were derived from the DNA. The sample includes 200,000 to 250,000 clones, with 85% to 90% observed a single time. Around 6.5% of the sample is in the top ten clones.

The collaborating institutions used their own protocols to collect whole blood in K2EDTA tubes. For TCRbeta analysis, collaborators shipped samples in one of three forms: frozen whole blood, isolated PBMCs, or DNA extracted from either of those sample types. This record comes from a study of blood T cell repertoires in COVID-19 (dated by TCRdb to the early 2020s). In terms of the full investigation: Samples covering the acute and convalescent phases of COVID-19 were provided by collaborators in the United States, Italy and Spain. The prospective study material was composed of cDNA or gDNA derived from T cells, B-cell-depleted T cells, or PBMCs. Deeply sampled blood TCRbeta repertoires from subjects exposed to, actively infected with, or recovered from COVID-19 were included in the dataset. The repertoires were released in a freely available public database intended as a resource for research on the immune response to SARS-CoV-2. Samples came from the ongoing ImmuneRACE study (first 160 participants) plus 1,254 subjects from 6 global collaborators. The sample metadata nearly always contained a de-identified subject ID, COVID-19 status, age in years and sex. HLA class I and class II types, where available, came from metadata supplied by the sample provider rather than from assay-based typing. Results the study describes overall, beyond this receptor: Clinical and demographic metadata were provided uncurated, with the amount varying by source and participant.

Including the terminal cysteine and phenylalanine, the CDR3 comprises 17 residues. Just CDR3 DNA is preserved here, 51 bases in frame from base 1. Trimming takes 5 bases from V and 5 bases from J, and the germline ends sit 21 bases apart. CDR1 and CDR2 (LNHDA, SQIVND) derive from the germline V gene (reference sequence). Sequencing was carried out using peripheral blood. The clonotype comes from a man at least 80 years old with acute or convalescent COVID-19. The chain joins TRBV19 to TRBJ2-2, and perhaps TRBD2 as D gene, on 6 matching bases. CDR3 reads: CASSAGSSWQGTGELFF. DNA sequence: TGTGCCAGTAGTGCGGGATCGTCGTGGCAGGGAACCGGGGAGCTGTTTTTT.